The sequence of this T cell receptor beta chain was determined in a study of shared clonotypes between healthy human individuals. Study outcomes and limitations: Donor scarcity curtailed the genetic and exposure-history diversity represented herein. Non-shared clonotypes showed lower generation probabilities than clonotypes common to all four donors.

The protocol was immunoSEQ multiplex PCR, while the TCRdb copy is restricted to in-frame clones and leaves out a portion. Counted here are 980,000 or so clones, 76% occurring once; the ten biggest clones make up approximately 1.5%. With respect to this clone: Its specificity is unknown.

CDR1 SGHRS and CDR2 YFSETQ come from the germline V gene. V was pared by 5 bases and J by 10 bases, with 15 bases of the junction left unmatched. The CDR3 runs 15 residues. This chain connects TRBV5-1 to TRBJ2-1; 7 positions match TRBD1. This TCR was sampled from a man between 18 and 29 years old in good health. Sequencing was carried out using memory CD4+ T cells sorted from blood. The subset here: CD45RA-negative fraction. CDR3 loop: CASRQNTGTASEQFF. The CDR3 coding sequence is TGCGCCAGCAGACAGAATACCGGGACAGCCTCGGAGCAGTTCTTC.